These 5 T cell receptor beta chains came from one sample sequenced in a study of shared clonotypes between healthy human individuals. Data came from immunoSEQ multiplex PCR; TCRdb stores just in-frame clones and leaves some out. The sample yields about 710,000 clones, roughly 72% seen once. The sequencing input was memory CD4+ T cells sorted from blood. The subset was: CD45RA-negative fraction. These receptors were obtained from a woman younger than 45 in good health.

The chain links TRBV27 to TRBJ2-5; D is perhaps TRBD1 (6 bases). The CDR3 covers 14 residues. V was clipped by 5 bases and J by 5 bases, with 15 bases between them. The V gene's germline CDR1 is MNHEY and CDR2 SMNVEV (reference sequence). CDR3 region: CASSKQGFGETQYF. CDR3 in DNA: TGTGCCAGCAGTAAACAGGGATTTGGGGAGACCCAGTACTTC.

The chain employs TRBV5-4 and TRBJ2-3; TRBD1 matches 9 bases. The CDR3 runs 16 residues. V was pared by 2 bases and J by 6 bases, with 10 bases of the junction left unmatched. Germline V gene data show CDR1 as SGHNT and CDR2 as YYREEE (reference sequence). CDR3 DNA sequence: TGTGCCAGCAGCTTAGGGGCGGACAGGGGCAGGGATACGCAGTATTTT. Amino acid sequence: CASSLGADRGRDTQYF.

The chain has TRBV30 and TRBJ1-1; tentatively, D is TRBD1 (6 bases). CDR1 and CDR2 (germline): GTSNPN, SVGIG (reference sequence). This CDR3 has 13 residues. Trimming removed 5 bases at V and 0 bases at J, with 10 bases between. CDR3 sequence: CAWDRLLNTEAFF. In DNA, the CDR3 is TGTGCCTGGGACAGGTTGCTGAACACTGAAGCTTTCTTT.

The CDR3 sequence: CASRAGTGWTNEKLFF. The CDR3 DNA reads as TGTGCCAGCAGGGCCGGGACAGGGTGGACTAATGAAAAACTGTTTTTT. This chain connects TRBV11-3 to TRBJ1-4; 9 bases line up with TRBD1. The germline V gene has CDR1 SGHNT and CDR2 YENEEA. The CDR3 runs to 16 residues. Germline trimming cut 6 bases from V and 2 bases from J; bases unmatched to any gene: 7. The variable domain in full, completed from reference TRBV11-3 and TRBJ1-4, reads EAGVVQSPRYKIIEKKQPVAFWCNPISGHNTLYWYLQNLGQGPELLIRYENEEAVDDSQLPKDRFSAERLKGVDSTLKIQPAELGDSAVYLCASRAGTGWTNEKLFFGSGTQLSVL.

This clone was seen more than once but under ten times. The CDR3 nucleotides read TGTGCCAGTAGTATAGCTGACAGTGGCTACACCTTC. Translating it yields CASSIADSGYTF. This chain connects TRBV19 to TRBJ1-2, with a possible D match to TRBD1 (5 bases). Per germline, CDR1 LNHDA and CDR2 SQIVND (reference sequence). The CDR3 has 12 amino acids. Trimming took off 1 base at V and 7 bases at J, with 7 bases between the two ends.